The 9 T cell receptor beta chains in this list originate from one sample, sequenced in a study of shared clonotypes between healthy human individuals. TCRdb's table, derived via immunoSEQ multiplex PCR, lists solely in-frame clones and lacks some. This sample carries 950,000 to 1,300,000 clones, under 80% of them seen once, and the ten largest clones take nearly 1.5%. Material for sequencing was memory CD4+ T cells sorted from blood. As to subset: CD45RA-negative fraction. Receptors were obtained from a man aged 18 to 30 in good health.

The chain employs TRBV5-1 and TRBJ1-4; possible D gene TRBD1, 6 bases. CDR3 length: 15 amino acids. Germline values: CDR1 SGHRS, CDR2 YFSETQ. The ends were cut back, 5 bases at V and 0 bases at J, with 11 bases in the middle. The DNA of the CDR3 is TGCGCCAGCAGTTCAGGGGCGACAACTAATGAAAAACTGTTTTTT. Amino acid sequence: CASSSGATTNEKLFF. The full variable domain, with the rest looked up from reference TRBV5-1 and TRBJ1-4, is KAGVTQTPRYLIKTRGQQVTLSCSPISGHRSVSWYQQTPGQGLQFLFEYFSETQRNKGNFPGRFSGRQFSNSRSEMNVSTLELGDSALYLCASSSGATTNEKLFFGSGTQLSVL.

The chain joins TRBV20-1 to TRBJ1-1, with TRBD1 as a possible D gene (5 bases). V shed 8 bases and J shed 3 bases, with 10 bases lying between them. The CDR3 extends over 11 amino acids. The germline V gene encodes CDR1 DFQATT and CDR2 SNEGSKA (reference sequence). The CDR3 bases are TGCAGTAGGGACTCGGACACTGAAGCTTTCTTT. Translating it yields CSRDSDTEAFF.

This clone was observed a handful of times. This chain connects TRBV18 to TRBJ2-5; a weak D match, TRBD1 (6 bases). CDR1 KGHSH and CDR2 LQKENI come from the germline V gene. Trimming took off 0 bases at V and 5 bases at J, with 7 bases between the two ends. The CDR3 is made up of 13 amino acids. The CDR3 DNA reads as TGTGCCAGCTCACCACCGAGGGGGGAGACCCAGTACTTC. This sequence encodes CASSPPRGETQYF.

This chain uses TRBV6-6 with TRBJ1-1; D call uncertain. V lost 0 bases, J lost 1 base, and 9 bases lay in between. This CDR3 is built from 15 residues. Germline loops: CDR1 MNHNY, CDR2 SVGAGI (reference sequence). The CDR3 nucleotides are TGTGCCAGCAGTTACTCGACGTCCAAGAACACTGAAGCTTTCTTT. It codes for CASSYSTSKNTEAFF.

This chain uses TRBV18 with TRBJ2-7; 7 positions agree with TRBD1. V shed 3 bases, J shed 2 bases, and the junction held 4 bases outside the gene matches. Germline CDR1 reads KGHSH; CDR2 reads LQKENI. CDR3 length: 14 amino acids. The CDR3 loop is CASSPGTAAYEQYF. In DNA, the CDR3 is TGTGCCAGCTCACCCGGGACAGCAGCCTACGAGCAGTACTTC.

There are a few counts of this clone. This chain uses TRBV10-3 with TRBJ2-2; D is tentatively TRBD1 or TRBD2 (5 bases each). The CDR3 extends over 16 amino acids. Per the germline V gene, CDR1 is ENHRY and CDR2 is SYGVKD. Trimming pared 6 bases from V and 0 bases from J, leaving 14 bases between. CDR3 residues: CAIRGTSTTNTGELFF. Here the CDR3 DNA reads TGTGCCATCAGAGGGACCTCCACTACGAACACCGGGGAGCTGTTTTTT.

V gene TRBV9 combines with J gene TRBJ1-1; tentative D call: TRBD1 (5 bases). The CDR3 loop spans 15 amino acids. The germline CDR1 and CDR2 sequences are SGDLS and YYNGEE. V was clipped by 0 bases and J by 6 bases, with 15 bases between them. The CDR3, as DNA: TGTGCCAGCAGCGTAGTAGGCGGGTCGGGGGCTGAAGCTTTCTTT. This sequence encodes CASSVVGGSGAEAFF.

On this clone: Within the sample, other DNA sequences also encode this same CDR3. V is TRBV2 and J is TRBJ2-1; D may match TRBD1 or TRBD2 (5 bases each). The CDR3 totals 14 residues. The V end lost 3 bases, the J end lost 2 bases, and 8 bases lay between the germline ends. Germline CDR1 and CDR2: SNHLY and FYNNEI. The CDR3 sequence: CASSDLGAYNEQFF. CDR3 nucleotide sequence: TGTGCCAGCAGTGACCTGGGGGCCTACAATGAGCAGTTCTTC.

This clone was seen many times. The gene calls are TRBV9 and TRBJ1-6; D is unresolved. V was clipped by 0 bases and J by 10 bases, with 11 bases between them. CDR3 size: 14 residues. Germline V gives CDR1 SGDLS, CDR2 YYNGEE. The CDR3 spells CASSVVRTRSPLHF. CDR3 nucleotide sequence: TGTGCCAGCAGCGTAGTCCGGACGAGGTCACCCCTCCACTTT.